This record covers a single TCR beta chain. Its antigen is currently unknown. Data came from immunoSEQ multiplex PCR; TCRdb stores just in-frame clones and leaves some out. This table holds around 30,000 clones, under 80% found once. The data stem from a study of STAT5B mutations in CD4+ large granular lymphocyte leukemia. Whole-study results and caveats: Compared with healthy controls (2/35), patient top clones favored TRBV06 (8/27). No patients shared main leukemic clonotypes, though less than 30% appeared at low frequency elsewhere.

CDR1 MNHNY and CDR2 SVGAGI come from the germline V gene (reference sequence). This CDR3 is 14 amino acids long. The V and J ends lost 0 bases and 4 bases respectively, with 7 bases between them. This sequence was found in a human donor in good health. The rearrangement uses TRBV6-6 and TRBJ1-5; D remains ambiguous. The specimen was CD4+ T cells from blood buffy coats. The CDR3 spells CASSYSGWNQPQHF. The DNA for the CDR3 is TGTGCCAGCAGTTACTCGGGATGGAATCAGCCCCAGCATTTT.